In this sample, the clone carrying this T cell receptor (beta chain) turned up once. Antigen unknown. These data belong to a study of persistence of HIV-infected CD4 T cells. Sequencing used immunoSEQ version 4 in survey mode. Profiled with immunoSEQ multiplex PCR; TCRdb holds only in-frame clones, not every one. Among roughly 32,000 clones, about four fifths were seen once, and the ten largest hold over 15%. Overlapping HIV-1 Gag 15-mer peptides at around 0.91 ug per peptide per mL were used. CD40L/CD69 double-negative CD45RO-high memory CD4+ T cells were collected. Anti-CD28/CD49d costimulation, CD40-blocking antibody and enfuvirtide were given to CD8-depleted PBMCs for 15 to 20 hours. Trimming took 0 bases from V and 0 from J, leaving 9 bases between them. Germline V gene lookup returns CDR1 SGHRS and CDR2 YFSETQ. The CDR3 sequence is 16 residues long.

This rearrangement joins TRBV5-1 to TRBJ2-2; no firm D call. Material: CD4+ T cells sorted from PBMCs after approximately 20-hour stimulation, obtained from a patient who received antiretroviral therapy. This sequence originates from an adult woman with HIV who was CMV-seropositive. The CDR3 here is CASSLGPASNTGELFF. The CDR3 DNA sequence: TGCGCCAGCAGCTTGGGGCCAGCTTCGAACACCGGGGAGCTGTTTTTT.